These 19 T cell receptor beta chains were all obtained from the same sample, sequenced in a study of a mutant IDH1 vaccine in newly diagnosed glioma (TCRdb year 2021). Explained via the paper, the time point label denotes: week 35, safety follow-up. Each vaccine dose, consisting of 300 ug of a 20-mer mutant IDH1 peptide in Montanide, was administered subcutaneously with topical imiquimod. The library was built by means of the immunoSEQ multiplex PCR assay. TCRdb provides this immuneACCESS table in a form limited to in-frame rearrangements. Some clones are lacking; in checked studies, under half of them reflect an unresolved V gene, and why the rest are absent is not known. The sample data list about 50,000 clones, and around 92% of these were observed just once. About 2.3% of the sample is taken by the ten largest. No antigen is known for these receptors. The sequencing here drew on PBMCs, taken from a glioma patient whose treatment included an IDH1 peptide vaccine. The receptor source for this set is a man in his fifties with glioma.

This chain joins TRBV29-1 and TRBJ2-7; D gene unclear. The germline V gene has CDR1 SQVTM and CDR2 ANQGSEA. The length of the CDR3 is 10 residues. The ends were cut back, 1 base at V and 7 bases at J, with 5 bases in the middle. CDR3 DNA sequence: TGCAGCGTTGAAGTCGGAGAGCAGTACTTC. Translating gives CSVEVGEQYF.

The chain recombines TRBV6-7 with TRBJ1-5; a weak D match, TRBD1 (6 bases). TRBV6-7 qualifies as an ORF whose function is uncertain. With 10 bases removed from V and 1 base from J, the gap between germline ends came to 14 bases. The CDR3 loop spans 14 amino acids. This CDR3 is CATAYRESNQPQHF. The CDR3 DNA is TGTGCCACTGCGTACAGGGAAAGCAATCAGCCCCAGCATTTT.

V is TRBV29-1 and J is TRBJ1-2; 9 bases map to TRBD1. CDR3 length: 13 amino acids. Trimming removed 6 bases from V and 6 bases from J; junction bases left unmatched: 8. Germline CDR1 is SQVTM and CDR2 is ANQGSEA. CDR3 bases: TGCAGCGTACCCTCCGGGACAGGGCATGGCTACACCTTC. This codes for CSVPSGTGHGYTF.

This clone was seen just once. V and J are TRBV18 and TRBJ1-5; 8 nucleotides agree with TRBD1. The J segment lost 6 bases and the V segment lost 4 bases, leaving 5 bases of the junction unmatched. The V gene's germline CDR1 is KGHSH and CDR2 LQKENI. The CDR3 totals 14 residues. The CDR3 protein is CASSQGQGAQPQHF. The CDR3 nucleotides are TGTGCCAGCTCACAAGGACAGGGCGCTCAGCCCCAGCATTTT.

This clone was recorded only once. The CDR3 DNA reads TGCGCCAGCAGTTGGACTAGCGGGAGGGCCTCGGGCACCGGGGAGCTGTTTTTT. Translating it yields CASSWTSGRASGTGELFF. The J gene is TRBJ2-2, the V gene TRBV5-1; 15 bases agree with TRBD2. J gave up 4 bases and V 5 bases, and 9 bases lay outside the gene matches. Germline V CDR1 and CDR2: SGHRS, YFSETQ. This CDR3 region has 18 residues.

CDR3 amino acids: CASSIPTGARGNEQFF. The CDR3 DNA follows: TGTGCCAGCAGCATACCGACCGGGGCCAGGGGGAATGAGCAGTTCTTC. The gene calls are TRBV5-4 and TRBJ2-1, with TRBD1 matching over 7 bases. The J segment lost 7 bases and the V segment lost 4 bases, leaving 14 bases of the junction unmatched. The CDR3 totals 16 residues. From germline, CDR1 is SGHNT and CDR2 YYREEE (reference sequence).

V gene TRBV19 combines with J gene TRBJ1-5; D possibly corresponds to TRBD1 (5 bases). Germline values: CDR1 LNHDA, CDR2 SQIVND (reference sequence). V dropped 7 bases and J dropped 2 bases, with 30 bases sitting between them. The CDR3 extends over 20 amino acids. CDR3 DNA sequence: TGTGCCAGTATGGCACGTAGCAGCCCCCTCCTTCCGGGGGGCAATCAGCCCCAGCATTTT. Amino acid sequence: CASMARSSPLLPGGNQPQHF. Full variable domain (remainder filled in from reference TRBV19 and TRBJ1-5): DGGITQSPKYLFRKEGQNVTLSCEQNLNHDAMYWYRQDPGQGLRLIYYSQIVNDFQKGDIAEGYSVSREKKESFPLTVTSAQKNPTAFYLCASMARSSPLLPGGNQPQHFGDGTRLSIL.

The chain joins TRBV5-1 to TRBJ2-2; D perhaps matches TRBD2 (5 bases). This CDR3 region has 16 residues. Per germline, CDR1 SGHRS and CDR2 YFSETQ. Trimming removed 6 bases from V and 5 bases from J, with 20 bases in between. The CDR3: CASTPRRTPGTGELFF. CDR3 coding DNA: TGCGCCAGCACCCCCCGTAGGACTCCTGGGACCGGGGAGCTGTTTTTT.

The rearrangement joins TRBV6-6 to TRBJ2-3, with D maybe TRBD2 (5 bases). Germline V CDR1 and CDR2: MNHNY, SVGAGI (reference sequence). Trimming removed 3 bases from V and 0 bases from J, with 10 bases in between. The CDR3 length is 15 residues. CDR3 amino acids: CASSYRSGSTDTQYF. CDR3 nucleotide sequence: TGTGCCAGCAGTTATAGGAGCGGCAGCACAGATACGCAGTATTTT.

The chain recombines TRBV11-3 with TRBJ2-2; 7 bases line up with TRBD1. Trimming at V came to 4 bases and at J to 1 base, leaving 6 bases not matched to a gene. The CDR3 totals 16 residues. The germline V gene encodes CDR1 SGHNT and CDR2 YENEEA. As DNA, the CDR3 is TGTGCCAGCAGCTCCTCCGACAGGGAGAACACCGGGGAGCTGTTTTTT. This codes for CASSSSDRENTGELFF.

In its sample, this clone was seen once. The V call is TRBV10-3, the J call TRBJ2-1, with 10 bases that match TRBD2. Unmatched junction bases numbered 13, after V lost 10 bases and J lost 10 bases. Germline V lookup: CDR1 ENHRY, CDR2 SYGVKD. This CDR3 is 14 amino acids long. As DNA, the CDR3 is TGTGCCACCCAAAGCGGGGGGGCCGGGAGCGAGCAGTTCTTC. Protein: CATQSGGAGSEQFF.

In DNA form, the CDR3 reads TGTGCCAGCAGCTTCAGGGCTTCGGAGACCCAGTACTTC. It specifies CASSFRASETQYF. This chain links TRBV7-3 with TRBJ2-5; D is possibly TRBD1 (5 bases). This CDR3 has 13 amino acids. The germline V gene has CDR1 SGHTA and CDR2 FQGTGA. V shed 3 bases and J shed 5 bases, with 10 bases lying between them.

The gene calls are TRBV11-1 and TRBJ1-1, with D unclear. CDR3 length: 13 residues. V lost 5 bases and J 0 bases, leaving 7 bases between the germline ends. CDR1 SGHAT and CDR2 FQDESV come from the germline V gene (reference sequence). The CDR3: CASSPMLNTEAFF. The CDR3 DNA follows: TGTGCCAGCAGCCCGATGCTGAACACTGAAGCTTTCTTT.

This chain joins TRBV12-1 and TRBJ1-5; the table's D call, TRBD1, has no DNA check behind it. TRBV12-1 is marked as a pseudogene. The CDR3 spans 14 residues. The CDR3 protein is CASSGGSSNQPQHF. CDR3 DNA: TGTGCCAGCAGCGGGGGCTCTAGCAATCAGCCCCAGCATTTT.

This chain uses TRBV6-1 with TRBJ2-7; D ambiguous. This CDR3 contains 13 residues. Germline V gives CDR1 MNHNS, CDR2 SASEGT. V was pared by 2 bases and J by 6 bases, with 11 bases between. CDR3 residues: CASSEYGQGEQYF. For the CDR3, the DNA is TGTGCCAGCAGTGAATACGGCCAAGGCGAGCAGTACTTC.

The chain recombines TRBV14 with TRBJ2-1; D is uncertain. The CDR3 is 14 amino acids. Trimming took off 3 bases at V and 4 bases at J, with 10 bases between the two ends. Germline CDR1 SGHDN, CDR2 FVKESK. The CDR3 region is CASSQVQLYNEQFF. CDR3 DNA sequence: TGTGCCAGCAGCCAGGTCCAACTATACAATGAGCAGTTCTTC.

CDR3 nucleotide sequence: TGTGCCAGCAGCGCCGGGACAGCGGGTGGCTACACCTTC. Protein: CASSAGTAGGYTF. This rearrangement joins TRBV9 to TRBJ1-2, with TRBD1 identical over 7 bases. The germline gives CDR1 SGDLS, CDR2 YYNGEE. The CDR3 length is 13 residues. V trimming: 3 bases; J trimming: 7 bases; junction bases outside the gene matches: 6.

This rearrangement joins TRBV6-5 to TRBJ1-5, with TRBD1 matching 10 bases. The CDR3 length is 15 residues. Unmatched junction bases numbered 2, after V lost 0 bases and J lost 6 bases. Germline V CDR1 and CDR2: MNHEY, SVGAGI. The CDR3 sequence: CASSYSGTGAQPQHF. The CDR3 coding sequence is TGTGCCAGCAGTTACTCCGGGACAGGGGCTCAGCCCCAGCATTTT.

This chain uses TRBV19 with TRBJ2-7; 10 bases align to TRBD1. Germline V CDR1 and CDR2: LNHDA, SQIVND (reference sequence). There are 15 residues in the CDR3. V was clipped by 7 bases and J by 3 bases; unmatched bases: 9. The CDR3 coding sequence is TGTGCCAGTACTCCCGGGACAGGGGTTATCTACGAGCAGTACTTC. It yields the protein CASTPGTGVIYEQYF.